One and the same sample provided the 19 T cell receptor beta chains below, sequenced in a study of T cells after yellow fever vaccination. TCRdb used MiXCR to reprocess the 5' RACE reads, holding one entry per CDR3 protein. The repertoire holds about 170,000 distinct CDR3 sequences, with approximately 11% as singletons. The sequencing used CD8+ T cells sorted from PBMCs, collected 15 days after the yellow fever booster vaccination. These receptors came from a man aged 18 to 30 who received the YFV17D yellow fever vaccine.

This rearrangement joins TRBV29-1 to TRBJ2-7; D is undetermined. V was shortened by 6 bases and J by 9 bases, with 21 bases between the two germline ends. Germline-derived CDR1 and CDR2 are SQVTM and ANQGSEA. The CDR3 spans 13 residues. The CDR3 nucleotides read TGCAGCGTCACATCCGGGTTCCACCACGGGCAGTACGTC. Its protein is CSVTSGFHHGQYV.

This clonotype was counted at least ten times. This chain connects TRBV3-1 to TRBJ2-5; D gene unclear. This CDR3 region has 15 residues. V was pared by 0 bases and J by 4 bases, with 12 bases between. Germline-derived CDR1 and CDR2 are LGHDT and YNNKEL (reference sequence). CDR3 amino acids: CASSQDSRPGETQYF. The CDR3 coding sequence is TGTGCCAGCAGCCAAGATTCTCGTCCCGGAGAGACCCAGTACTTC.

The sample holds a few counts of this clonotype. This chain joins TRBV12-3 or TRBV12-4 and TRBJ2-3, with 7 bases aligning to TRBD2. The CDR3 totals 14 residues. Trimming removed 8 bases from V and 1 base from J; junction bases left unmatched: 6. The CDR3 DNA reads TGTGCCAGCCGTTCTGCGGGGGGCACAGATACGCAGTATTTT. Protein product: CASRSAGGTDTQYF.

The chain carries TRBV24-1 and TRBJ2-1; D is possibly TRBD1 (5 bases). Trimming took 2 bases from V and 0 from J, leaving 7 bases between them. The CDR3 contains 15 residues. Germline CDR1 reads KGHDR; CDR2 reads SFDVKD. The CDR3 is CATSDSDSSYNEQFF. The CDR3 bases are TGTGCCACCAGTGATTCCGACAGCTCCTACAATGAGCAGTTCTTC.

The rearrangement links TRBV7-9 to TRBJ1-2; perhaps TRBD1 as D (5 bases). In germline, CDR1 is SEHNR, CDR2 FQNEAQ (reference sequence). The CDR3 is made up of 12 amino acids. V was pared by 5 bases and J by 6 bases, with 10 bases between. The CDR3 coding sequence is TGTGCCAGCAGCCCAGGGTATGATGGCTACACCTTC. Its protein is CASSPGYDGYTF.

This clonotype was seen a few times. The chain employs TRBV27 and TRBJ1-4; D is unclear. Germline V gene data show CDR1 as MNHEY and CDR2 as SMNVEV (reference sequence). V was shortened by 3 bases and J by 1 base, with 6 bases between the two germline ends. The length of the CDR3 is 14 residues. The CDR3: CASSFSGTNEKLFF. CDR3 bases: TGTGCCAGCAGTTTCTCCGGAACTAATGAAAAACTGTTTTTT.

V and J are TRBV11-3 and TRBJ2-1; tentatively, D is TRBD2 (6 bases). Germline values: CDR1 SGHNT, CDR2 YENEEA. Trimming took 4 bases from V and 7 from J, leaving 14 bases between them. CDR3 length equals 14 residues. The CDR3: CASSSGLTGNEQFF. The CDR3 nucleotides read TGTGCCAGCAGCTCCGGACTAACCGGGAATGAGCAGTTCTTC.

This clonotype showed up just a few times. The chain combines TRBV6-2 or TRBV6-3 with TRBJ2-1, with D possibly called TRBD1 or TRBD2 (5 bases each). Germline CDR1 MNHEY, CDR2 SVGEGT. The CDR3 spans 11 residues. Deletions cut 2 bases from V and 14 bases from J, with 10 bases between. CDR3 nucleotides: TGTGCCAGCAGTTACCCCGGGACCGAGTTCTTC. It encodes CASSYPGTEFF.

This rearrangement joins TRBV4-3 to TRBJ2-3; 8 positions agree with TRBD1. The CDR3 runs to 14 residues. V lost 4 bases to trimming and J lost 7 bases; unmatched junction nucleotides: 7. CDR1 is LGHNA, CDR2 YSLEER, per germline. CDR3 sequence reads: CASSPAGGGYTQYF. The CDR3 DNA is TGCGCCAGCAGCCCCGCAGGGGGCGGATATACGCAGTATTTT.

This clonotype was picked up one time. At one of its ends the junction is not consistent with the germline gene, which may arise from a read error. The gene calls are TRBV3-1 and TRBJ2-7, with 8 positions matching TRBD2. Germline loops: CDR1 LGHDT, CDR2 YNNKEL (reference sequence). The CDR3 is 16 residues long. CDR3 DNA sequence: TGTGCCAGCAGCCAAGTTCACCCAGCGGGGGCGGGCGAGCAGCACTTC. This encodes CASSQVHPAGAGEQHF.

This clonotype was detected a few times. This chain links TRBV7-9 with TRBJ2-5; unclear D gene. Germline-derived CDR1 and CDR2 are SEHNR and FQNEAQ (reference sequence). The CDR3 runs to 16 residues. The V and J ends lost 4 bases and 5 bases respectively, with 20 bases between them. The CDR3 is CASSSGPGQGSETQYF. The CDR3 nucleotides are TGTGCCAGCAGCTCCGGCCCTGGCCAAGGGTCGGAGACCCAGTACTTC.

This clonotype was observed at least ten times. The CDR3 DNA reads TGCGCCAGCAGCCAAGGGGGACCAGATACGCAGTATTTT. It encodes CASSQGGPDTQYF. The chain joins TRBV4-3 to TRBJ2-3; D tentatively fits TRBD1 or TRBD2 (5 bases each). CDR3 length equals 13 residues. CDR1 LGHNA and CDR2 YSLEER come from the germline V gene. The ends were cut back, 1 base at V and 4 bases at J, with 6 bases in the middle.

The genes are TRBV4-3 and TRBJ1-3; D call uncertain. This CDR3 is 16 amino acids long. Between the trimmed V and J ends, which lost 0 bases and 0 bases, there was a span of 9 bases. CDR1 LGHNA and CDR2 YSLEER come from the germline V gene. This CDR3 is CASSQDRMSSGNTIYF. CDR3 DNA sequence: TGCGCCAGCAGCCAAGACAGGATGAGCTCTGGAAACACCATATATTTT.

This clonotype was recorded a few times. The genes are TRBV7-9 and TRBJ1-2; D not certain. The germline gives CDR1 SEHNR, CDR2 FQNEAQ (reference sequence). This CDR3 region has 17 residues. Trimming removed 1 base from V and 4 bases from J, with 19 bases in between. The CDR3 nucleotides are TGTGCCAGCAGCTTAGGTCGTTTGCCCGCGGGGATCTATGGCTACACCTTC. Its translation: CASSLGRLPAGIYGYTF.

This clonotype came up a few times. The genes are TRBV12-3 or TRBV12-4 and TRBJ1-1; 9 bases match TRBD1. The CDR3 has 14 residues. V shed 6 bases, J shed 6 bases, and the junction held 8 bases outside the gene matches. DNA of the CDR3: TGTGCCAGCAGCAACCGGGACAGGGCCTCTGAAGCTTTCTTT. Protein product: CASSNRDRASEAFF.

This clonotype was seen many times. The CDR3 here is CASSQGASPTGELFF. CDR3 DNA sequence: TGTGCCAGCAGCCAAGGGGCTAGCCCCACCGGGGAGCTGTTTTTT. This chain connects TRBV4-2 to TRBJ2-2; a weak D match, TRBD2 (5 bases). The ends were cut back, 1 base at V and 4 bases at J, with 10 bases in the middle. This CDR3 region has 15 residues. Germline CDR1 and CDR2: LGHNA and YNFKEQ.

The CDR3 protein is CASSSPGTGNNEQFF. The CDR3 bases are TGTGCCAGCAGTTCCCCAGGGACAGGGAACAATGAGCAGTTCTTC. The chain combines TRBV6-5 with TRBJ2-1, with 9 bases that match TRBD1. Germline V gene sequence: CDR1 MNHEY, CDR2 SVGAGI. Trimming removed 4 bases from V and 5 bases from J; junction bases left unmatched: 6. The CDR3 length is 15 residues.

The genes are TRBV6-5 and TRBJ2-1; TRBD2 agrees at 12 bases. CDR1 is MNHEY and CDR2 is SVGAGI in the germline V gene. The CDR3 totals 16 residues. Germline trimming cut 0 bases from V and 7 bases from J; bases unmatched to any gene: 4. As DNA, the CDR3 is TGTGCCAGCAGTTACTCCGCTAGCGGGGGGGGTAATGAGCAGTTCTTC. Translated, it gives CASSYSASGGGNEQFF.

On this clonotype: One junction end does not reproduce the germline sequence, and a read error may be involved. The rearrangement joins TRBV6-6 to TRBJ2-1, with D unresolved. CDR1 MNHNY and CDR2 SVGAGI come from the germline V gene (reference sequence). This CDR3 is built from 16 residues. The CDR3 DNA reads as TGTGCCAGCAGTTACCCTGGACGAGACGCATACAATGAGCAGGTCTTC. Protein sequence: CASSYPGRDAYNEQVF.